Listed below are T cell receptor beta chains from one sample, sequenced in a study of shared clonotypes between healthy human individuals. Repertoires were generated with immunoSEQ multiplex PCR, while TCRdb's copy carries only in-frame clones and drops some. The repertoire includes about 2.2 million clones, 90% to 95% of them detected once, and about 1.8% sits in the top ten. Sequenced input: naive CD8+ T cells from PBMCs. The receptors were gathered from a young man in good health. Some clones in this sample may be carry-over from other donors' samples. CDR3s include the opening cysteine and the closing phenylalanine or tryptophan. A D gene is named only where the DNA matches it firmly. The size of a clone is reported for some rows only, either as once, few or many, or as a class for expanded clones.

J	size	D	V	CDR3	DNA
TRBJ2-7	once	-	TRBV27	CASSFDKPRRTSYEQYF	TGTGCCAGCAGTTTCGATAAGCCCAGGCGAACTTCCTACGAGCAGTACTTC
TRBJ2-3	-	-	TRBV11-3	CASSLGTVPDTQYF	TGTGCCAGCAGCTTGGGGACTGTCCCAGATACGCAGTATTTT
TRBJ2-7	-	TRBD1	TRBV4-3	CASSPGQGNYEQYF	TGCGCCAGCAGCCCAGGACAGGGAAACTACGAGCAGTACTTC
TRBJ1-2	-	TRBD1	TRBV28	CASSLHPLSTGKKGGYTF	TGTGCCAGCAGTCTGCATCCTCTCTCGACAGGGAAGAAGGGTGGCTACACCTTC
TRBJ1-2	-	-	TRBV28	CASSLILGDRDYGYTF	TGTGCCAGCAGTCTGATACTTGGGGACCGAGACTATGGCTACACCTTC
TRBJ1-2	-	-	TRBV7-9	CASSSTRPLHYGYTF	TGTGCCAGCAGCTCCACCCGGCCTCTGCACTATGGCTACACCTTC
TRBJ2-6	-	-	TRBV18	CASSPPGANVLTF	TGTGCCAGCTCCCCACCTGGGGCCAACGTCCTGACTTTC
TRBJ2-7	-	-	TRBV27	CATSFGRYYEQYF	TGTGCCACCTCATTCGGAAGGTACTACGAGCAGTACTTC
TRBJ2-2	-	TRBD1	TRBV7-6	CASSLKTGDTGELFF	TGTGCCAGCAGCTTAAAGACAGGGGACACCGGGGAGCTGTTTTTT
TRBJ1-3	-	-	TRBV5-4	CASSQSYGNTIYF	TGTGCCAGCAGCCAATCTTATGGAAACACCATATATTTT
TRBJ2-7	-	-	TRBV4-1	CASSQAVRTSKTAHEQYF	TGCGCCAGCAGCCAAGCGGTTCGGACATCTAAAACGGCCCACGAGCAGTACTTC
TRBJ2-7	-	-	TRBV20-1	CSARILYEQYF	TGCAGTGCTAGAATATTGTACGAGCAGTACTTC
TRBJ1-1	-	-	TRBV6-1	CASSGGTEAFF	TGTGCCAGCAGTGGCGGGACTGAAGCTTTCTTT
TRBJ1-3	-	-	TRBV9	CASSAASSGNTIYF	TGTGCCAGCAGCGCAGCCAGCTCTGGAAACACCATATATTTT
TRBJ1-5	-	-	TRBV5-3	CARSSDRTSNQPQHF	TGTGCCAGAAGCTCGGACAGAACTAGCAATCAGCCCCAGCATTTT
TRBJ1-1	-	TRBD1	TRBV25-1	CASSDRTGGVEAFF	TGTGCCAGCAGTGACAGGACAGGGGGAGTTGAAGCTTTCTTT
TRBJ2-2	-	-	TRBV9	CASSVESAGWTGELFF	TGTGCCAGCAGCGTAGAATCGGCAGGGTGGACCGGGGAGCTGTTTTTT
TRBJ2-1	-	-	TRBV4-1	CASSQDRRGGEFF	TGCGCCAGCAGCCAAGATCGTAGGGGCGGGGAGTTCTTC
TRBJ2-2	-	-	TRBV28	CASSLSGAGELFF	TGTGCCAGCAGTTTATCGGGCGCCGGGGAGCTGTTTTTT
TRBJ2-7	-	-	TRBV28	CASSFFSGFSSYEQYF	TGTGCCAGCAGTTTTTTTAGCGGATTCAGCTCCTACGAGCAGTACTTC
TRBJ1-5	-	TRBD1	TRBV28	CASRPDRGLSNQPQHF	TGTGCCAGCAGACCCGACAGGGGGCTTAGCAATCAGCCCCAGCATTTT
TRBJ1-3	-	-	TRBV19	CASSSISGNTIYF	TGTGCCAGTAGTTCAATTTCTGGAAACACCATATATTTT
TRBJ2-7	-	-	TRBV7-9	CASSLGVRSSYEQYF	TGTGCCAGCAGCTTAGGGGTTAGAAGCTCCTACGAGCAGTACTTC
TRBJ2-2	-	-	TRBV2	CASSENLTGVRTGELFF	TGTGCCAGCAGTGAAAATTTAACGGGAGTCCGAACCGGGGAGCTGTTTTTT
TRBJ2-1	once	-	TRBV27	CASSLTSSHEQFF	TGTGCCAGCAGTTTAACTAGCTCCCATGAGCAGTTCTTC
TRBJ1-2	-	-	TRBV10-1	CATMTVNYGYTF	TGCGCCACCATGACAGTTAACTATGGCTACACCTTC
TRBJ2-7	once	-	TRBV19	CASSIAAKPYEQYF	TGTGCCAGTAGTATAGCCGCAAAACCCTACGAGCAGTACTTC
TRBJ1-2	once	-	TRBV4-3	CASSPHPGGRDDGYTF	TGCGCCAGCAGCCCTCACCCCGGGGGGCGGGACGATGGCTACACCTTC
TRBJ2-1	-	TRBD1	TRBV7-8	CASSSPQDRGINEQFF	TGTGCCAGCAGCTCACCTCAGGACAGGGGGATTAATGAGCAGTTCTTC
TRBJ2-7	-	-	TRBV11-2	CASSAGGNEQYF	TGTGCCAGCAGCGCAGGCGGTAACGAGCAGTACTTC
TRBJ1-2	-	-	TRBV27	CASSLFAGGDGYTF	TGTGCCAGCAGTTTATTTGCCGGGGGCGATGGCTACACCTTC
TRBJ2-2	-	-	TRBV7-6	CASSPGPRNTGELFF	TGTGCCAGCAGCCCGGGACCGAGGAACACCGGGGAGCTGTTTTTT
TRBJ2-1	-	TRBD1	TRBV19	CASSIAPGQYNEQFF	TGTGCCAGTAGTATAGCGCCGGGACAGTACAATGAGCAGTTCTTC
TRBJ2-2	-	TRBD2	TRBV7-2	CASSISGRNTGELFF	TGTGCCAGCAGCATTAGCGGGAGGAACACCGGGGAGCTGTTTTTT
TRBJ1-3	-	-	TRBV11-2	CASSLNPPVSSGNTIYF	TGTGCCAGCAGCCTAAACCCGCCCGTGTCTTCTGGAAACACCATATATTTT
TRBJ1-2	-	-	TRBV5-1	CASSLEGGYGYTF	TGCGCCAGCAGCTTGGAAGGGGGCTATGGCTACACCTTC
TRBJ2-7	-	-	TRBV6-1	CASSEGAGGPYEQYF	TGTGCCAGCAGTGAAGGGGCAGGGGGGCCCTACGAGCAGTACTTC
TRBJ2-5	-	-	TRBV19	CASSRDTQETQYF	TGTGCCAGTAGTAGGGACACCCAAGAGACCCAGTACTTC
TRBJ1-1	once	-	TRBV6-5	CASRADRSDTEAFF	TGTGCCAGCAGGGCGGACAGATCGGACACTGAAGCTTTCTTT
TRBJ2-2	-	-	TRBV29-1	CSVVVGSNTGELFF	TGCAGCGTAGTCGTTGGGTCGAACACCGGGGAGCTGTTTTTT
TRBJ2-1	once	-	TRBV2	CASMGTLYNEQFF	TGTGCCAGCATGGGGACCCTCTACAATGAGCAGTTCTTC
TRBJ1-5	-	-	TRBV10-2	CASSAAPGQPQHF	TGCGCCAGCAGTGCGGCGCCGGGGCAGCCCCAGCATTTT
TRBJ2-2	-	TRBD1	TRBV19	CASSTTRTGLAGELFF	TGTGCCAGTAGTACCACCCGGACAGGGTTAGCCGGGGAGCTGTTTTTT
TRBJ1-3	-	-	TRBV13	CASSQGPLSGNTIYF	TGTGCCAGCAGCCAAGGTCCTCTCTCTGGAAACACCATATATTTT
TRBJ2-5	-	-	TRBV19	CASSIDPRDPLGETQYF	TGTGCCAGTAGTATAGATCCGAGGGACCCCCTCGGAGAGACCCAGTACTTC
TRBJ2-2	-	-	TRBV6-5	CASSLGLMTGELFF	TGTGCCAGCAGTTTAGGTCTGATGACCGGGGAGCTGTTTTTT
TRBJ1-5	-	-	TRBV28	CASSSQFRTDQPQHF	TGTGCCAGCAGTTCGCAATTTCGGACAGACCAGCCCCAGCATTTT
TRBJ1-1	-	TRBD1	TRBV27	CASRTLTGMNTEAFF	TGTGCCAGCAGAACCTTGACAGGGATGAACACTGAAGCTTTCTTT
TRBJ1-5	-	TRBD1	TRBV7-9	CASSPGPGQGNQPQHF	TGTGCCAGCAGCCCGGGGCCGGGACAGGGAAATCAGCCCCAGCATTTT
TRBJ2-7	-	TRBD2	TRBV28	CASRSGSVAYEQYF	TGTGCCAGCAGGAGCGGGAGCGTTGCCTACGAGCAGTACTTC